Presented here are 8 T cell receptor beta chains from one specimen sequenced in a study of T-cell memory formation after mild COVID-19. TCRdb re-analysed the 5' RACE reads in MiXCR, keeping a single row per CDR3 protein. The table has over 130,000 distinct CDR3 sequences, roughly 13% seen once. Material: PBMCs or a T cell subset sorted from them (not recorded which). The receptor source for this set is an adult woman who had mild COVID-19 (a few samples of this study predate the infection). Cell type and time point are not known.

This clonotype was counted between two and nine times. This chain connects TRBV13 to TRBJ2-7; a possible D gene is TRBD1 (6 bases). V was shortened by 4 bases and J by 2 bases, with 18 bases between the two germline ends. This CDR3 region has 16 residues. Germline V gives CDR1 PRHDT, CDR2 FYEKMQ (reference sequence). CDR3 protein: CASSSGETGRTYEQYF. CDR3 DNA sequence: TGTGCCAGCAGCTCCGGAGAGACAGGAAGAACCTACGAGCAGTACTTC.

The J gene is TRBJ1-1, the V gene TRBV12-3 or TRBV12-4; D not resolved. V dropped 3 bases and J dropped 7 bases, with 15 bases sitting between them. The CDR3 extends over 14 amino acids. The CDR3 DNA is TGTGCCAGCAGTTTTTTGGGTGAGAGGGTTGAAGCTTTCTTT. As protein: CASSFLGERVEAFF.

This chain joins TRBV12-3 or TRBV12-4 and TRBJ2-7; D assignment may be TRBD1 or TRBD2 (5 bases each). The CDR3 runs to 12 residues. Trimming took off 3 bases at V and 7 bases at J, with 10 bases between the two ends. CDR3 loop: CASSFRGDEQYF. CDR3 DNA sequence: TGTGCCAGCAGTTTTCGGGGCGATGAGCAGTACTTC.

This clonotype was seen many times. The genes are TRBV29-1 and TRBJ2-7; TRBD2 matches 8 bases. The germline CDR1 and CDR2 sequences are SQVTM and ANQGSEA. Germline trimming cut 2 bases from V and 2 bases from J; bases unmatched to any gene: 8. This CDR3 is 15 amino acids long. CDR3 DNA sequence: TGCAGCGTTGAACTAGCGGGCCTTGGGACCTACGAGCAGTACTTC. This encodes CSVELAGLGTYEQYF.

V is TRBV24-1 and J is TRBJ2-1, with D unclear. The length of the CDR3 is 12 residues. V gave up 2 bases and J gave up 7 bases, with 5 bases separating them. Germline values: CDR1 KGHDR, CDR2 SFDVKD. The CDR3 nucleotides are TGTGCCACCAGTGATTCGGTTAATGAGCAGTTCTTC. It yields the protein CATSDSVNEQFF.

The gene calls are TRBV9 and TRBJ1-5; 7 bases agree with TRBD1. Trimming cost V 3 bases and J 4 bases; bases outside gene matches: 10. The CDR3 runs to 16 residues. Germline V gene sequence: CDR1 SGDLS, CDR2 YYNGEE. The CDR3, as DNA: TGTGCCAGCAGCGCCGGGGGGGACAGCCGGAATCAGCCCCAGCATTTT. Amino acids: CASSAGGDSRNQPQHF.

For this clonotype: The junction and the germline gene differ at one end; a read error may be behind it. V usage is TRBV20-1 and J usage is TRBJ1-1, with D possibly matching TRBD1 (6 bases). The CDR3 sequence is 14 residues long. Germline CDR1 and CDR2: DFQATT and SNEGSKA (reference sequence). For the CDR3, the DNA is TGCAGTGCCAGAGACTACAGGGCGAACACTGAAGCTTTCTTT. Its protein product is CSARDYRANTEAFF.

A few counts support this clonotype. V usage is TRBV5-6 and J usage is TRBJ2-1; 7 bases match TRBD1. Germline loops: CDR1 SGHDT, CDR2 YYEEEE. The CDR3 runs 14 residues. Trimming removed 4 bases from V and 7 bases from J; junction bases left unmatched: 8. In DNA, the CDR3 is TGTGCCAGCAGCCCGACAGGGACGGAGAATGAGCAGTTCTTC. The encoded protein is CASSPTGTENEQFF.